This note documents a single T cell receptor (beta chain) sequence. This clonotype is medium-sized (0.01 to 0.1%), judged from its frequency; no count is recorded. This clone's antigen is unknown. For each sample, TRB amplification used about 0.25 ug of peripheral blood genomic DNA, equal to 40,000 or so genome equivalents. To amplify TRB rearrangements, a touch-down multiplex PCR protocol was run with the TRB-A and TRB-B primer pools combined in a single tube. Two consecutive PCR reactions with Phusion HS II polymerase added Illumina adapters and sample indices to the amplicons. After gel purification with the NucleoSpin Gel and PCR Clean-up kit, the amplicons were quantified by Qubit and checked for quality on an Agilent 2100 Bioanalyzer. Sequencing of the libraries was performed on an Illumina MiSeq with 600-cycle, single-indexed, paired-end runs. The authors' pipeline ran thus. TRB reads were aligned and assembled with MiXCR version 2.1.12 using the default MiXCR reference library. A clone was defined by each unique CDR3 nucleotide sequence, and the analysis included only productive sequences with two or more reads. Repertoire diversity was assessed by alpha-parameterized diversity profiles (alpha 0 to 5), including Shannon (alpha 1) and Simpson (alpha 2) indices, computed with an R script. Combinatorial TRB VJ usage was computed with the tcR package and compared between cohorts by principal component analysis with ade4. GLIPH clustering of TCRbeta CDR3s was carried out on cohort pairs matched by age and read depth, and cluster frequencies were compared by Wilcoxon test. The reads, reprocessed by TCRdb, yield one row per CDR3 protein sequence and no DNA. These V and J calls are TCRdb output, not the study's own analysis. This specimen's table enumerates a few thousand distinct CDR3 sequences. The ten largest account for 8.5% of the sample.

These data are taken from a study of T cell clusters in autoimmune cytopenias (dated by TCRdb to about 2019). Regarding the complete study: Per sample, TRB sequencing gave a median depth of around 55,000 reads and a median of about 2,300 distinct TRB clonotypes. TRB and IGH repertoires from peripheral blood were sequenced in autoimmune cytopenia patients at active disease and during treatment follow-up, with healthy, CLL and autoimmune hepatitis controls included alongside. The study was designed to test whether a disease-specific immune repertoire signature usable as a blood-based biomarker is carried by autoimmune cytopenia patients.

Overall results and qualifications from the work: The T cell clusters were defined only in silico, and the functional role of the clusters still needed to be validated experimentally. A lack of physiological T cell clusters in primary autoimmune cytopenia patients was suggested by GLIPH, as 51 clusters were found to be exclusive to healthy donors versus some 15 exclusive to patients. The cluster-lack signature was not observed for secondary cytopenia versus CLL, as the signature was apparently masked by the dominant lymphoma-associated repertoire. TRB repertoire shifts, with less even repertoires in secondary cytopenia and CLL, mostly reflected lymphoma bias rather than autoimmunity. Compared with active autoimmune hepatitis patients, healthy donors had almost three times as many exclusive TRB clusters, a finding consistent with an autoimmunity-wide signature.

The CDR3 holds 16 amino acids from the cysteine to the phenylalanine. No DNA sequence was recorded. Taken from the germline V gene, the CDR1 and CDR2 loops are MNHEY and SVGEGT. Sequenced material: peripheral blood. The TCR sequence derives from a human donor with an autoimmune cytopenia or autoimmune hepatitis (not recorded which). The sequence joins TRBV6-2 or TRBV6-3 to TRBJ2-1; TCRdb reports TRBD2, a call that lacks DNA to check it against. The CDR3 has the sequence CASNPASGSLINEQFF.